This T cell receptor beta chain was captured in a study of T and B cells in COVID-19 patients. Study-level information: Peripheral blood came from COVID-19 patients with active infection or after recovery. The recovered patients had mostly mild to moderate COVID-19 with outpatient management. The study's findings and limits: Blood from mildly ill patients while symptomatic, and early samples from severe cases, were scarce. Highly clonal in active COVID-19, TRB repertoires exceeded healthy-donor diversity and richness at recovery.

Concerning this clonotype itself: Antigen unknown.

BIOMED2 TRB-A/B primer pools were used in multiplex TRB PCR. TCRdb recomputed calls from the multiplex PCR reads with MiXCR, one row per CDR3 protein. Of about 20,000 distinct CDR3 sequences detected, 25% to 30% appear once; the ten largest clones hold approximately 3%. From blood, about 240-500 ng of genomic DNA served as TRB template. The germline gives CDR1 SEHNR, CDR2 FQNEAQ (reference sequence). The trim removed 5 bases at V and 7 bases at J, leaving 5 bases unmatched. The CDR3 has 13 residues. The clonotype comes from a human donor who had recovered from COVID-19. The genes are TRBV7-9 and TRBJ2-1, with TRBD2 identical over 7 bases. The source material was blood. CDR3 DNA sequence: TGTGCCAGCAGCCCCGGGGGGAGGAATGAGCAGTTCTTC. Protein: CASSPGGRNEQFF.